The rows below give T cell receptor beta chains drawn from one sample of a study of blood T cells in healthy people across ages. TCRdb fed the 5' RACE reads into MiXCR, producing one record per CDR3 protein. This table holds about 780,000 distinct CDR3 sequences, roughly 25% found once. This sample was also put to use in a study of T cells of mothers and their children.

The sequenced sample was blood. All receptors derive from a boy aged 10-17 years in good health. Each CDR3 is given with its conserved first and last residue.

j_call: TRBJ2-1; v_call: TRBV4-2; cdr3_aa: CASSQEGLAQYNEQFF
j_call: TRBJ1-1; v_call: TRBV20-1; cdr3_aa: CSARGTYTEAFF
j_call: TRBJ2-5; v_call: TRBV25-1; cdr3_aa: CASSEFTGGEETQYF
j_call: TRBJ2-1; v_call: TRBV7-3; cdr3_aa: CASSSSSYNEQFF
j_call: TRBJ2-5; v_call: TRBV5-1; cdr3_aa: CASSMAGRQETQYF
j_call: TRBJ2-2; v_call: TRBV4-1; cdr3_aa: CASSQVATGTEELFF
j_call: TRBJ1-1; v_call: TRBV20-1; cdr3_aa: CSARGGRTEAFF
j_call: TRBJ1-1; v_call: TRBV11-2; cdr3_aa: CASSLGDWGLRNTEAFF
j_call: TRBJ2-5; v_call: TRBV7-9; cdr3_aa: CASCRWGQSIQETQYF
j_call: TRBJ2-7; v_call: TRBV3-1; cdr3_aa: CASSQDRALDPYEQYF
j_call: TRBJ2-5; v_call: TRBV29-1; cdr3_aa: CSVPGTGRQETQYF
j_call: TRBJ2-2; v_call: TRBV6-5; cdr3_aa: CASSYSGLALGELFF
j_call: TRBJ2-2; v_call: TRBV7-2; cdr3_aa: CASTRRLNTGELFF
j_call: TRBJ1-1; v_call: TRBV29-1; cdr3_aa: CSVVPGQGGSTEAFF
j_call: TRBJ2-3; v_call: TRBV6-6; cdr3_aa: CAGSLPRTDTQYF
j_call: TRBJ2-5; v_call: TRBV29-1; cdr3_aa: CSSSQGNQETQYF
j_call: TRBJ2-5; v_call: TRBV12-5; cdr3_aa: CASGSEMTQYF
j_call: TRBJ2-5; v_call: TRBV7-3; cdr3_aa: CASSATGTIQETQYF
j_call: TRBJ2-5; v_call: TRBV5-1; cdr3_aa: CASRYGQGGQETQYF
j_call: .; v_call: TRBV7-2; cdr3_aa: CASSRFHNEQFF
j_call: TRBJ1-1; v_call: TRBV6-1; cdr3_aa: CASTPGGSHTEAFF
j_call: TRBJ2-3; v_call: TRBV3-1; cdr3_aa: CASSQGTAVSTDTQYF
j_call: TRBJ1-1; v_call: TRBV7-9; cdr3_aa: CASSYRTDEAFF
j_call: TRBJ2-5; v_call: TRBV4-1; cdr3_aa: CASSQDQGAGETQYF
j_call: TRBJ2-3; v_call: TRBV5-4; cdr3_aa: CASSLRGLGDTQYF
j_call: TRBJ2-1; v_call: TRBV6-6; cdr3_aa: CASSTRDDSYNEQFF
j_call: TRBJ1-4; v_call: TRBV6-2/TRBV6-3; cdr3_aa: CASSRTGTNEKLFF
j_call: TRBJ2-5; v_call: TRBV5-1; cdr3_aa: CASSPGASGSRAETQYF
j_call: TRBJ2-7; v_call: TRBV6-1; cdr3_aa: CASGRGGYEQYF
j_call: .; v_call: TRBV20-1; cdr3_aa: CSARVVGGRETQYF
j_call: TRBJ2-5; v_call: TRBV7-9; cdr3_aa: CASSNRMGGTQYF
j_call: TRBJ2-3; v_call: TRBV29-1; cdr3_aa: CSVERLLTDTQYF
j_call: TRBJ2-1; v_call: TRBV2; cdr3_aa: CASAEAYRNNEQLF
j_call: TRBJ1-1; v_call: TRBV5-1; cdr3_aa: CASSFGQGNTEAFF
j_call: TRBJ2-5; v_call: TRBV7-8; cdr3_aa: CASSYRARTGLETQYF
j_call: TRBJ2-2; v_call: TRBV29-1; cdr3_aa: CSVVRGANGELFF
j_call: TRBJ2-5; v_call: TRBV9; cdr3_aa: CASSVDGTGGKTQYF
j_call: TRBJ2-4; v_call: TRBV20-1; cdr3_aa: CSATGGAGNIQYF
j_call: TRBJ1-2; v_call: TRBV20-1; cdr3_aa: CSARDQGQVYGYTF
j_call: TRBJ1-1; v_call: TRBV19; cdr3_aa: CASSIAWRENGAFF
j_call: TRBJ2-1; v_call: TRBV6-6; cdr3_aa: CASKKRSYNEQFF
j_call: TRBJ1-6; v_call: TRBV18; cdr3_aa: CASSPGQGSESPLHF
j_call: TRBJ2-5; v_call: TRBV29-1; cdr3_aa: CSVERSQRPRETQYF
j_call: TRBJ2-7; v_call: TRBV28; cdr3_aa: CASSAGGQGHEQYF
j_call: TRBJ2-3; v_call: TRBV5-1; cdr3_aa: CASSVDSPDTQYF
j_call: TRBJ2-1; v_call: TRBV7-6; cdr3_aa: CASSLGQGPHNEQFF
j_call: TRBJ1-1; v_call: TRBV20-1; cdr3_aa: CSASYRGGTEAFF
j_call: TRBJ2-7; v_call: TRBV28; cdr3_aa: CASSSERQGTYEQYF
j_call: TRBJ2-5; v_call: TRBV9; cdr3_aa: CASSGRVSQETQYF
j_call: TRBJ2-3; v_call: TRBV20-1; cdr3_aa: CSARSAVFTDTQYF
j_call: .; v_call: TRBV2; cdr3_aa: CASTGQTYEQYF
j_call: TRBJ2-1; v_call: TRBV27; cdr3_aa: CASSLRQTNEQFF